This T cell receptor (beta chain) was sequenced for a study of blood T cell repertoires in COVID-19. Turning to the study itself: Sites across the United States, Italy and Spain contributed samples from acute and convalescent COVID-19. The analysed material was cDNA or gDNA that came from T cells, B-cell-depleted T cells, or PBMCs.

Original handling: Using reference gene primer amplification, nucleated cell counts were estimated. Generated by immunoSEQ multiplex PCR, the TCRdb table keeps only in-frame clones and is missing some. V, J and clone size are those of that table, while D and trimming were read from the DNA. The profile shows some 270,000 clones, roughly nine tenths of them singletons. This CDR3 spans 17 amino acids. In germline, CDR1 is ENHRY, CDR2 SYGVKD. The V segment lost 7 bases and the J segment 4 bases; nucleotides outside the gene matches: 13. Input material: peripheral blood. This sequence originates from a middle-aged woman who had recovered from COVID-19. The gene calls are TRBV10-3 and TRBJ2-2; 9 bases line up with TRBD1. CDR3 sequence: CAITPGTGLKGTGELFF. CDR3 in DNA: TGTGCCATCACCCCCGGGACAGGGTTGAAGGGCACCGGGGAGCTGTTTTTT.